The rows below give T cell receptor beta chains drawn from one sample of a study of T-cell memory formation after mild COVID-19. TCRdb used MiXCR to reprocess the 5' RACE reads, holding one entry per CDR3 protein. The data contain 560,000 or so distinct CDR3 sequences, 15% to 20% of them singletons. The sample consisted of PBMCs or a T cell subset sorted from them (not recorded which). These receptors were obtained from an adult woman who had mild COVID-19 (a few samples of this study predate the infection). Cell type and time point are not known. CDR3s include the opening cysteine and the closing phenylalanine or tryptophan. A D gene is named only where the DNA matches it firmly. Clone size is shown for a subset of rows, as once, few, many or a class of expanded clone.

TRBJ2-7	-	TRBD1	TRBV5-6	TGTGCCAGCAGCTCAACCCGGACAGGGGGCATCTACGAGCAGTACTTC	CASSSTRTGGIYEQYF
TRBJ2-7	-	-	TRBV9	TGTGCCAGCAGCGTAGGGTTACTAGCCGCCTCCTACGAGCAGTACTTC	CASSVGLLAASYEQYF
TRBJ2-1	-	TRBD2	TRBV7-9	TGTGCCAGCAGCTCGACTGGGACTAGTCCGCTTGAGCAGTTCTTC	CASSSTGTSPLEQFF
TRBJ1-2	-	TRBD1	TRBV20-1	TGCAGTGCCATCGTGGGGACAGGCAACTATGGCTACACCTTC	CSAIVGTGNYGYTF
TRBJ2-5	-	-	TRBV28	TGTGCCAGCAGTTTAACCGGGATGGCAGAGACCCAGTACTTC	CASSLTGMAETQYF
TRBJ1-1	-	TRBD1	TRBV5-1	TGCGCCAGCAGCATATGGACAGGGAAGAATGAAGCTTTCTTT	CASSIWTGKNEAFF
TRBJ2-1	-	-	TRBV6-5	TGTGCCAGCAGTTCAACAGGGTTCCTTACAAGTGAGCAGTTCTTC	CASSSTGFLTSEQFF
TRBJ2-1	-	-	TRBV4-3	TGCGCCAGCAGCCAAGAGCCGGGGGTTTACAATGAGCAGTTCTTC	CASSQEPGVYNEQFF
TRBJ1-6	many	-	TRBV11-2	TGTGCCAGCAGCTCGCCCAATTCACCCCTCCACTTT	CASSSPNSPLHF
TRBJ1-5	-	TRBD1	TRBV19	TGTGCCAGTCGGGGGACAGGTGGGGGTCAGCCCCAGCATTTT	CASRGTGGGQPQHF
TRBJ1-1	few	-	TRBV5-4	TGTGCCAGCCAAAATGCGGGAACTGAAGCTTTCTTT	CASQNAGTEAFF
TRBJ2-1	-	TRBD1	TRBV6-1	TGTGCCGTTCGACAGGGTGTTGGCAATGAGCAGTTCTTC	CAVRQGVGNEQFF
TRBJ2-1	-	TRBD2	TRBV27	TGTGCCAGCAGTTCTGGGAGGGCCCCTAATGAGCAGTTCTTC	CASSSGRAPNEQFF
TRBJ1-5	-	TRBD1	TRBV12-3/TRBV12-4	TGTGCCAGCAGCCAGAGACAGGGGAGTCAGCCCCAGCATTTT	CASSQRQGSQPQHF